The present T cell receptor (beta chain) was sequenced within a study of blood T cell repertoires in COVID-19. Study context: COVID-19 samples, acute and convalescent, were from the United States, Italy and Spain. T cells, B-cell-depleted T cells, or PBMCs supplied cDNA or gDNA.

Germline V gene data show CDR1 as SGDLS and CDR2 as YYNGEE. CDR3 size: 13 residues. Between the trimmed V and J ends, which lost 0 bases and 6 bases, there was a span of 7 bases. The count of this clone is one. Per the authors' pipeline: Reference gene primer amplification gave estimated nucleated cell counts. Method: immunoSEQ multiplex PCR; TCRdb's copy keeps in-frame clones and lacks some. The D gene and trimming were derived from the DNA, and the V and J assignments and clone size from that table. The repertoire holds 100,000 or so clones, about 80% seen once, with 19% in the top ten. This receptor was identified in a human donor in a cohort sampled during active COVID-19. Sequencing was done on a sample of peripheral blood. The J gene is TRBJ1-5, the V gene TRBV9; no clear D. CDR3 residues: CASSVDGSQPQHF. In DNA, the CDR3 is TGTGCCAGCAGCGTAGACGGGAGTCAGCCCCAGCATTTT.